This T cell receptor beta chain originates from a study of shared T cell receptors in the human thymus. The CDR3 loop spans 15 amino acids. J gave up 2 bases and V 5 bases, and 5 bases lay outside the gene matches. Per the germline V gene, CDR1 is LNHDA and CDR2 is SQIVND (reference sequence). Assay used: immunoSEQ multiplex PCR; TCRdb lists only in-frame clones, some missing. This table holds hundreds of thousands of clones, about 90% found once. The data also belong to a second study, concerning human thymus T cells. That investigation notes: Serving as donors were healthy Finnish infants, each of whom was having open corrective surgery for congenital heart defects. The thymus was resected at corrective cardiac surgery. Thymic as well as blood repertoires seemed to favor certain V and J genes unevenly. There were highly overlapping thymic repertoires among unrelated individuals, as related research reported.

This TCR derives from a boy in the first two years of life with a congenital heart defect. This chain connects TRBV19 to TRBJ2-5; TRBD2 matches 10 bases. Specimen: thymocytes. CDR3 in DNA: TGTGCCAGTAGTCGAGTAGCGGGGGGACAAGAGACCCAGTACTTC. It is translated as CASSRVAGGQETQYF.